The entry below describes one TCR beta chain. There are a few counts of this clonotype. The clone's antigen remains unknown. No clone much larger than this one lies a single base away; base qualities are absent. Sequencing used an Illumina HiSeq 1500. Through fastp at Q25 and MiXCR, TCRdb rebuilt clones from the public reads, retaining in-frame beta chains. When rows share a CDR3 protein, they turn into one entry using the most common DNA and genes. Here the sample has over 100,000 distinct CDR3 sequences; 16% occur a single time. The ten largest clones represent approximately 7.9% of the sample. From V the trimming removes 10 bases and from J it removes 12 bases, while the gene matches leave 11 bases of the junction unaccounted for. The germline V gene encodes CDR1 LNHDA and CDR2 SQIVND (reference sequence). From its cysteine to its phenylalanine, the CDR3 spans 13 amino acids. This entry keeps only the CDR3 DNA: 39 bases, framed from base 1.

The entry originates in a study of T cell repertoires in cytomegalovirus infection (dated by TCRdb to about 2019). In the study overall: Donor HLA type was relevant to the analysis, as public TCR beta signatures indicated carriage of CMV infection together with the matching HLA type.

The paper as a whole reports these results and caveats: Cumulative frequency of public TCR beta family members discriminated carriers of CMV infection plus the relevant HLA type in this cohort and an independent approximately 370-donor cohort. The ex vivo response was dominated by HLA-C-restricted CMV-specific TCR beta clonotypes, which also provided the single most frequent clonotype in two of eight donors.

The chain was built from TRBV19 and TRBJ2-1; TRBD1 aligns with 11 central bases. The receptor was derived from a human donor in good health (CMV status not recorded). Some clones in this sample may be carry-over from other donors' samples. Sequencing was performed on PBMCs. The DNA reads as follows: TGTGCCACCACTGGACAGGGGGCGGCCGTGCAGTTCTTC. Its product reads: CATTGQGAAVQFF. The CDR3, completed at both ends by the reference TRBV19 and TRBJ2-1 genes, gives the full variable domain DGGITQSPKYLFRKEGQNVTLSCEQNLNHDAMYWYRQDPGQGLRLIYYSQIVNDFQKGDIAEGYSVSREKKESFPLTVTSAQKNPTAFYLCATTGQGAAVQFFGPGTRLTVL.